This T cell receptor beta chain was sequenced during a study of T cell responses to AZD1222 COVID-19 vaccine (dated by TCRdb to the early 2020s). For the study in its entirety: A total of 233 trial participants underwent TCR sequencing, of whom roughly 210 had received two doses of AZD1222 and about 26 had received two doses of the MenACWY control vaccine. Enrollment into the trials was organized by age into subgroups of 18-55, 56-69 and 70-plus years, and those subgroups contained 148, 28 and 57 TCR-sequenced participants, respectively.

This clone came up once. Its target antigen remains unknown. No base qualities exist here, and no much larger clone lies one base off it. CDR1 is given as SEHNR and CDR2 as FQNEAQ, both from the germline V gene (reference sequence). Cut back by 8 bases and 7 bases, the V and J ends lie 21 bases apart. The CDR3, from cysteine to phenylalanine, totals 15 residues. Just CDR3 DNA is preserved here, 45 bases in frame from base 1. What the research found in general, with its limitations: Most participants were white British and females outnumbered males, and the authors suggested that clonal diversity may have been underestimated. Because no day 14 peak-response samples were available, the repertoires could be characterized only after the peak T cell response. Nearly half of unique spike-specific TCRs reportedly recognized epitopes outside regions mutated in the B.1.351 and B.1.1.7 variants. Only five or six AZD1222 recipients were SARS-CoV-2 seropositive at baseline, limiting conclusions about previously exposed vaccinees. CD4 TCRs associated with the vaccine covered the entire spike protein, and the dominant responses were in regions 160-218 and 743-854. A significant rise in spike-specific TCR breadth and depth was observed after two AZD1222 doses relative to day 0 and relative to MenACWY recipients. In the small 56-69-year group, the increase in depth fell short of significance, most likely because of low power.

The CDR3 regions of human TCRbeta chains were analyzed by immunosequencing. Turning to the authors' computational methods: Repertoire TCRs were checked for matches against a reference library of SARS-CoV-2-specific TCRs that had been generated using the MIRA antigen-specificity platform. Breadth was defined as the fraction of unique TCRs that were SARS-CoV-2-associated. Depth was defined as the fraction of total T cells that were SARS-CoV-2-associated. Using the MIRA data, each spike-specific TCR was mapped to the spike region that the TCR reacts to and placed in a CD4 or CD8 class. Log10-transformed breadth and depth values were compared by one-way ANOVA with Sidak's multiple comparisons tests. In its TCRdb copy, this immuneACCESS table keeps in-frame sequences only and misses some clones. Where compared with another copy, unresolved V genes explain less than half of these, and the others have no known cause. V and J calls and clone size are as listed in that table; D and trimming were resolved from the DNA. This sample is represented by over 150,000 clones; 80% to 90% of them were singletons. The top ten clonotypes cover about 5% of the sample.

The sample's time point label is to be understood as: baseline before first vaccination. Explained via the paper, the treatment or condition label denotes: meningococcal conjugate vaccine given as trial control. Vaccinee samples were obtained from the UK trials COV001 and COV002, which included a single-blind randomized controlled phase 2/3 trial of AZD1222 (ChAdOx1 nCoV-19) in healthy adults. For TCRbeta chain sequencing, PBMC samples were collected from trial participants at day 0 and at day 28 after the second dose. The specimen comprised peripheral blood, sampled on day 0 of MenACWY control vaccination. Here the chain combines TRBV7-9 and TRBJ1-5; possibly the D gene is TRBD1, per 5 matching bases. This receptor was obtained from an adult in good health. The CDR3: CASGEGSGHGQPQHF. DNA sequence: TGTGCCAGCGGGGAGGGTTCGGGGCACGGGCAGCCCCAGCATTTT.